The clone carrying this TCR beta chain was observed a few times. No antigen is known for it. These data originate in a study of T-cell memory formation after mild COVID-19. Background on the study: TCR clusters were mostly donor specific. Study-level points and caveats: Clones that got smaller from day 15 to 85 had even CD4/CD8, while clones growing later tipped toward CD4+. Mainly CM and EM harbored the contracting CD4+ clones; mainly EMRA harbored the CD8+ ones.

TCRdb independently ran MiXCR on the 5' RACE reads; one entry per CDR3 protein. This sample has fewer than 450,000 distinct CDR3 sequences, with 20% to 25% found just once. Deletions cut 6 bases from V and 0 bases from J, with 9 bases between. Germline assignment: CDR1 MNHEY and CDR2 SVGAGI. The CDR3 runs to 15 residues. The chain combines TRBV6-5 with TRBJ2-6; no firm D call. This sequence was found in an adult woman who had mild COVID-19 (a few samples of this study predate the infection). Cell type and time point are not known. Sequences were obtained from PBMCs or a T cell subset sorted from them (not recorded which). As DNA, the CDR3 is TGTGCCAGCAGCCCGGTCGGCTCTGGGGCCAACGTCCTGACTTTC. Its protein is CASSPVGSGANVLTF.